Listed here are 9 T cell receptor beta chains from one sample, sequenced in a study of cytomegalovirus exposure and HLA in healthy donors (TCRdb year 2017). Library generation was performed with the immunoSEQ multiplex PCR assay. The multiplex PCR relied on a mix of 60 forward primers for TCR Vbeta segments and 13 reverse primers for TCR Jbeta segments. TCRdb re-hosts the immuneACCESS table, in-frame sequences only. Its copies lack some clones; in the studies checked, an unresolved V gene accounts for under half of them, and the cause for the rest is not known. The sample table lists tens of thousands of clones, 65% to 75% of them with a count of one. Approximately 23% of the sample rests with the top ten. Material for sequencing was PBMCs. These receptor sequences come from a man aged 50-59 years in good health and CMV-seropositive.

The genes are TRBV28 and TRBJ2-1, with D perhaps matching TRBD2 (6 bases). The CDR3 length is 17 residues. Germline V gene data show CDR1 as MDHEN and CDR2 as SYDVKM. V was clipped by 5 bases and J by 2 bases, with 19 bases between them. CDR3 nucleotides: TGTGCCAGCAGTGCACTTCCCGGGACTTACACCTACAATGAGCAGTTCTTC. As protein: CASSALPGTYTYNEQFF.

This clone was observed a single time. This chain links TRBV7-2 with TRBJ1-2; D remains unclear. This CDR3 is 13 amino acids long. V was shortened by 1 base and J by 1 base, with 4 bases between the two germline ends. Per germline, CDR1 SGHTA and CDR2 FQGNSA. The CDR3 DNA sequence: TGTGCCAGCAGCTTAGGGCTTAACTATGGCTACACCTTC. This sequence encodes CASSLGLNYGYTF.

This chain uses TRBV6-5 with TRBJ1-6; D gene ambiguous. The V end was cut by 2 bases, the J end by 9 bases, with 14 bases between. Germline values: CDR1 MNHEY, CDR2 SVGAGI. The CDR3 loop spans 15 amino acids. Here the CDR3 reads CASSYDRSGGSPLHF. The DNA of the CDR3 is TGTGCCAGCAGTTACGACCGCTCTGGAGGTTCACCCCTCCACTTT.

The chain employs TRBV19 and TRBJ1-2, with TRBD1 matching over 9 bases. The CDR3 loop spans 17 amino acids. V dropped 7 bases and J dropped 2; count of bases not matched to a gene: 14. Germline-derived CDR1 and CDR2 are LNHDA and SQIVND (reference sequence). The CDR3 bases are TGTGCCAGTAACGGTCGACCTACGGGACAGGGCAACTATGGCTACACCTTC. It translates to CASNGRPTGQGNYGYTF. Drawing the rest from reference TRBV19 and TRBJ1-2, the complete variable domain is DGGITQSPKYLFRKEGQNVTLSCEQNLNHDAMYWYRQDPGQGLRLIYYSQIVNDFQKGDIAEGYSVSREKKESFPLTVTSAQKNPTAFYLCASNGRPTGQGNYGYTFGSGTRLTVV.

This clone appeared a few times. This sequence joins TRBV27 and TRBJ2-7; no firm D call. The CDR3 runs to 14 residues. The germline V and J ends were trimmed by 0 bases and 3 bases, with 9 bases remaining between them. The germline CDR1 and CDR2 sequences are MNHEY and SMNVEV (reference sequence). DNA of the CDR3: TGTGCCAGCAGTTTATCCGTTAACGGCTACGAGCAGTACTTC. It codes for CASSLSVNGYEQYF.

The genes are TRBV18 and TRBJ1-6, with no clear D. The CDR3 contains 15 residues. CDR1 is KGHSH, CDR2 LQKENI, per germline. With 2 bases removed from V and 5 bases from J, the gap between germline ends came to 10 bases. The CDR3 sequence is CASSPEAADNSPLHF. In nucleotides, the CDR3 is TGTGCCAGCTCACCAGAGGCCGCTGATAATTCACCCCTCCACTTT.

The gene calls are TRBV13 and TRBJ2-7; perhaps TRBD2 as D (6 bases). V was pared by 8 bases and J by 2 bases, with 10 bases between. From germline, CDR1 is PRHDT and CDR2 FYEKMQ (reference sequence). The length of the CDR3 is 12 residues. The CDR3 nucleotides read TGTGCCAGCGGGCGGGGCACCTACGAGCAGTACTTC. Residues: CASGRGTYEQYF.

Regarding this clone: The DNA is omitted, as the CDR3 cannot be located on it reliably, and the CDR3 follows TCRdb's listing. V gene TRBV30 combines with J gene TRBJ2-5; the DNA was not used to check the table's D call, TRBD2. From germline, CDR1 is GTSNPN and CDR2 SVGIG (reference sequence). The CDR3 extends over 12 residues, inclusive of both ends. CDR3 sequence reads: CAWKWGGGSLNF.

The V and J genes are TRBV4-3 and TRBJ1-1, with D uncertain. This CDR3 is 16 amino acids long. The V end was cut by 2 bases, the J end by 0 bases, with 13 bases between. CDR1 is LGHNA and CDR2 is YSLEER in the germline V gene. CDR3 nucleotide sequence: TGCGCCAGCAGCCAATCCGCGGCCCGAATGAACACTGAAGCTTTCTTT. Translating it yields CASSQSAARMNTEAFF.